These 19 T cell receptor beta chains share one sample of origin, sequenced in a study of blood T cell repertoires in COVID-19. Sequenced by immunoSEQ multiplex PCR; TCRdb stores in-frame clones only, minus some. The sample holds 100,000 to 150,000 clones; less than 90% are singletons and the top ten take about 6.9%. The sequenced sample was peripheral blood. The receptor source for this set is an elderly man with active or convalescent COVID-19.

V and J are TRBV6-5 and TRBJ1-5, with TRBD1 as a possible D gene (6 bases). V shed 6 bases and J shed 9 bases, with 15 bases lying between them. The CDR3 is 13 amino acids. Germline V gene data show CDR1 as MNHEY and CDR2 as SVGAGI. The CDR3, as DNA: TGTGCCAGCAGCGGGACAAGCTTATGGCCCCAGCATTTT. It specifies CASSGTSLWPQHF.

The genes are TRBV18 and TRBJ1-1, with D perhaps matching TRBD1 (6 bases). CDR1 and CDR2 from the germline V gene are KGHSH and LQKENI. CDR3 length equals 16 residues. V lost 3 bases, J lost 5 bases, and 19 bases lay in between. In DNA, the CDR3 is TGTGCCAGCTCACCGCCGAACAGGGCGTCGTATACTGAAGCTTTCTTT. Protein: CASSPPNRASYTEAFF.

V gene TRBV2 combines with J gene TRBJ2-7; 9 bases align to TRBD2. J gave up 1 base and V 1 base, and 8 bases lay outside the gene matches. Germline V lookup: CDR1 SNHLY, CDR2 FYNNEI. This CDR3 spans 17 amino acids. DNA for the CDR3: TGTGCCAGCAGTGAAGGGCTAGCGGGATTTCTTTCCTACGAGCAGTACTTC. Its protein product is CASSEGLAGFLSYEQYF.

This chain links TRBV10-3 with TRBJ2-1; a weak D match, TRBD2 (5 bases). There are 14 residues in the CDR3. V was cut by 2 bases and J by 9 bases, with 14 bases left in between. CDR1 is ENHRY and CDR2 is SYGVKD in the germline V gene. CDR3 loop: CAISEEGGEGEQFF. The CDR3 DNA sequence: TGTGCCATCAGTGAGGAGGGCGGAGAGGGTGAGCAGTTCTTC.

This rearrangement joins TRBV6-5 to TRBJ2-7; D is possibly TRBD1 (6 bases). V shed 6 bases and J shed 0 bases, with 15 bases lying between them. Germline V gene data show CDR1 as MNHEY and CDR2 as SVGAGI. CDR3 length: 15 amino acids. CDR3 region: CASRYYRDISYEQYF. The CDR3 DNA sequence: TGTGCCAGCAGATATTATCGGGACATCTCCTACGAGCAGTACTTC.

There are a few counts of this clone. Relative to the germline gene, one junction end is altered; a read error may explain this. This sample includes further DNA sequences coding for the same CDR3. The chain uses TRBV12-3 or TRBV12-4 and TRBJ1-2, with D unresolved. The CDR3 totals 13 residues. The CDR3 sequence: CASSLAADYGYTF. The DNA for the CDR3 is TGTGCCAGCAGTCTAGCGGCGGACTATGGCTACACCTTC.

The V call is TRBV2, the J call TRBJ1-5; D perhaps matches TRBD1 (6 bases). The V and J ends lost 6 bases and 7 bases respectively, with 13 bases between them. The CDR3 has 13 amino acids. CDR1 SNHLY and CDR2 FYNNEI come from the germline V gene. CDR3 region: CASRYRERQPQHF. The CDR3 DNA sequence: TGTGCCAGCAGATACAGGGAAAGGCAGCCCCAGCATTTT. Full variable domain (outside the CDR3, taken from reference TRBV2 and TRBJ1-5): EPEVTQTPSHQVTQMGQEVILRCVPISNHLYFYWYRQILGQKVEFLVSFYNNEISEKSEIFDDQFSVERPDGSNFTLKIRSTKLEDSAMYFCASRYRERQPQHFGDGTRLSIL.

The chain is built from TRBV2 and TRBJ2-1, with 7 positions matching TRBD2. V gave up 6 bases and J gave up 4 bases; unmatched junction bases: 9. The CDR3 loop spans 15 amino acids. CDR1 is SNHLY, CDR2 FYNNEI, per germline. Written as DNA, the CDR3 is TGTGCCAGCAGCGTGGGGGGGGGAGGTTACAATGAGCAGTTCTTC. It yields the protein CASSVGGGGYNEQFF. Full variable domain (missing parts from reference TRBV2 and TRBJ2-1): EPEVTQTPSHQVTQMGQEVILRCVPISNHLYFYWYRQILGQKVEFLVSFYNNEISEKSEIFDDQFSVERPDGSNFTLKIRSTKLEDSAMYFCASSVGGGGYNEQFFGPGTRLTVL.

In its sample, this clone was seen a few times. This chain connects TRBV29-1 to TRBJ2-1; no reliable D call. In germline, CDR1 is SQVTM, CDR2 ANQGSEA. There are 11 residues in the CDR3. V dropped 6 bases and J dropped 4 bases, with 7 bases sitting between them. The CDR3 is CSVTGYNEQFF. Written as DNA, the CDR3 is TGCAGCGTCACTGGTTACAATGAGCAGTTCTTC.

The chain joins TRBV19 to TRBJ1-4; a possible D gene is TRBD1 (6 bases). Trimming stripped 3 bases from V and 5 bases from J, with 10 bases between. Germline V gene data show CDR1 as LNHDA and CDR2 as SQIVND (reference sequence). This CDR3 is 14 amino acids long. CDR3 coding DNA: TGTGCCAGTAGTATGGACAGTCAAAATGAAAAACTGTTTTTT. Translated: CASSMDSQNEKLFF.

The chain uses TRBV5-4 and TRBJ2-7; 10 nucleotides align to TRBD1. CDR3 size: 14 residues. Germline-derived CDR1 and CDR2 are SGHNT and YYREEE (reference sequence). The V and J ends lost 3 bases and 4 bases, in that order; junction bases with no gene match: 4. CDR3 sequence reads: CASSWAGQGYEQYF. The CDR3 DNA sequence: TGTGCCAGCAGCTGGGCGGGACAGGGGTACGAGCAGTACTTC.

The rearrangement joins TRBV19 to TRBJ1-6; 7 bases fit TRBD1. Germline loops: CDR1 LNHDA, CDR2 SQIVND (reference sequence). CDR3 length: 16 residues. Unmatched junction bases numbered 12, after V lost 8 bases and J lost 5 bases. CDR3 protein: CASSRAGGFDNSPLHF. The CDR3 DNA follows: TGTGCCAGTTCTAGAGCAGGGGGGTTCGATAATTCACCCCTCCACTTT. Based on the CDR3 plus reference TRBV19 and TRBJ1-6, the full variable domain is DGGITQSPKYLFRKEGQNVTLSCEQNLNHDAMYWYRQDPGQGLRLIYYSQIVNDFQKGDIAEGYSVSREKKESFPLTVTSAQKNPTAFYLCASSRAGGFDNSPLHFGNGTRLTVT.

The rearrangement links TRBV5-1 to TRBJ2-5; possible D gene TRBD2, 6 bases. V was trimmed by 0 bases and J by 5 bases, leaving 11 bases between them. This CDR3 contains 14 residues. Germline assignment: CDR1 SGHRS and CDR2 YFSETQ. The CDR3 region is CASSLVAGMETQYF. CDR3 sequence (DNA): TGCGCCAGCAGCTTGGTGGCGGGGATGGAGACCCAGTACTTC.

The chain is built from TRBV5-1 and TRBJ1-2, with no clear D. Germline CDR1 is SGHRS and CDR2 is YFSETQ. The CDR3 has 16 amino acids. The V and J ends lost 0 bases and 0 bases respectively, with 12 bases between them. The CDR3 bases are TGCGCCAGCAGCTTGGGTGTGGTCGGGGCTAACTATGGCTACACCTTC. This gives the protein CASSLGVVGANYGYTF.

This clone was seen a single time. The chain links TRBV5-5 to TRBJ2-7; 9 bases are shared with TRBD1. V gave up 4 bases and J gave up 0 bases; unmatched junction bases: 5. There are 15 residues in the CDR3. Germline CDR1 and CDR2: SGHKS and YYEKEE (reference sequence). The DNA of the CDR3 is TGTGCCAGCAGCCCGGGGACAGGGAGCTCCTACGAGCAGTACTTC. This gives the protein CASSPGTGSSYEQYF.

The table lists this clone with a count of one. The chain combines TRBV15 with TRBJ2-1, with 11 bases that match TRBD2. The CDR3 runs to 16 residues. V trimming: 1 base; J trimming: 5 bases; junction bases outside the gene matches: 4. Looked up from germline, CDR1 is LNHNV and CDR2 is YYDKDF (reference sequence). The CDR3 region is CATSRALAGENNEQFF. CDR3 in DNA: TGTGCCACCAGCAGAGCACTAGCGGGAGAGAACAATGAGCAGTTCTTC. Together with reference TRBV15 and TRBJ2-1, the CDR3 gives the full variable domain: DAMVIQNPRYQVTQFGKPVTLSCSQTLNHNVMYWYQQKSSQAPKLLFHYYDKDFNNEADTPDNFQSRRPNTSFCFLDIRSPGLGDTAMYLCATSRALAGENNEQFFGPGTRLTVL.

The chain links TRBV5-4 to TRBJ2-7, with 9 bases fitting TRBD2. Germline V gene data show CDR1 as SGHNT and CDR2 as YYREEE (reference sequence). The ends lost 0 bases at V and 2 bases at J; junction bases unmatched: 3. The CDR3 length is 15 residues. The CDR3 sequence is CASSLATSGAYEQYF. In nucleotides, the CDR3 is TGTGCCAGCAGCTTGGCGACTAGCGGAGCCTACGAGCAGTACTTC.

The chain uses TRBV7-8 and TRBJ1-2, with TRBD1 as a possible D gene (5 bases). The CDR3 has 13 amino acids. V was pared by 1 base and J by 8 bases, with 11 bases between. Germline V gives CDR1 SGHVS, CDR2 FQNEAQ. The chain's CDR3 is CASSLGGVGGYTF. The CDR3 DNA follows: TGTGCCAGCAGCTTAGGGGGCGTCGGAGGCTACACCTTC.

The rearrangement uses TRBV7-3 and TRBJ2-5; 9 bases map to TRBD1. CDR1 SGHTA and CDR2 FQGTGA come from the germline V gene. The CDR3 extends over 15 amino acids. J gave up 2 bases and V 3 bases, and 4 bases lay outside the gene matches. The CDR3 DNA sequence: TGTGCCAGCAGCTTCGGGACAGGGCTACAAGAGACCCAGTACTTC. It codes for CASSFGTGLQETQYF.